The 19 T cell receptor beta chains presented below share a single source sample, sequenced in a study of CD8 T cells in Susac syndrome (dated by TCRdb to about 2019). To prepare the library, the immunoSEQ multiplex PCR assay was applied. RNA was extracted using the RNeasy kit, and roughly 0.5 to 1 ug of the RNA was reverse transcribed with random hexamers. Starting from the raw public reads, TCRdb applied fastp trimming at Q25, assembled clones with MiXCR and retained in-frame beta chains. Merged by CDR3 protein, the rows form single entries marked with the most common genes and DNA. Across this sample there are approximately 180,000 distinct CDR3 sequences, with 91% seen only once. The ten largest clones add up to approximately 0.09% of the sample. The sample comprised CD4+ T cells from PBMCs. The receptors were sampled from a human donor with Susac syndrome.

This clonotype was recorded only once. The gene calls are TRBV19 and TRBJ1-1; D gene unclear. The CDR3 spans 13 residues. Germline-derived CDR1 and CDR2 are LNHDA and SQIVND (reference sequence). V was trimmed by 6 bases and J by 13 bases, leaving 21 bases between them. CDR3 in amino acids: CASRERTDLRVFF. CDR3 nucleotide sequence: TGTGCCAGTAGGGAAAGGACGGACCTACGGGTTTTCTTT. Supplemented by reference TRBV19 and TRBJ1-1, the full variable domain reads DGGITQSPKYLFRKEGQNVTLSCEQNLNHDAMYWYRQDPGQGLRLIYYSQIVNDFQKGDIAEGYSVSREKKESFPLTVTSAQKNPTAFYLCASRERTDLRVFFGQGTRLTVV.

V is TRBV7-2 and J is TRBJ1-1, with unresolved D. The CDR3 loop spans 14 amino acids. Looked up from germline, CDR1 is SGHTA and CDR2 is FQGNSA. Trimming removed 2 bases at V and 5 bases at J, with 12 bases between. CDR3 in amino acids: CASSLMTFGTEAFF. The CDR3 DNA is TGTGCCAGCAGCTTAATGACCTTTGGGACTGAAGCTTTCTTT.

The chain employs TRBV28 and TRBJ1-5; D possibly corresponds to TRBD1 (5 bases). There are 15 residues in the CDR3. Germline CDR1 is MDHEN and CDR2 is SYDVKM. Trimming cost V 2 bases and J 4 bases, with 12 bases left between them. Here the CDR3 DNA reads TGTGCCAGCAGTTTACCCCTCGGGACTAATCAGCCCCAGCATTTT. This translates into CASSLPLGTNQPQHF.

This chain joins TRBV3-1 and TRBJ2-5; D is unclear. The germline V and J ends were trimmed by 0 bases and 5 bases, with 10 bases remaining between them. CDR1 and CDR2 from the germline V gene are LGHDT and YNNKEL (reference sequence). The CDR3 is made up of 14 amino acids. CDR3 sequence (DNA): TGTGCCAGCAGCCAAGATTCCAGCTTGGAGACCCAGTACTTC. Protein product: CASSQDSSLETQYF.

Here the CDR3 DNA reads TGTGCCAGCAGTCCCTACAGGGGAGAGAAACTGTTTTTT. It is translated as CASSPYRGEKLFF. J is TRBJ1-4 and V is TRBV27, with 7 bases lining up with TRBD1. The germline V gene has CDR1 MNHEY and CDR2 SMNVEV (reference sequence). V dropped 5 bases and J dropped 11; count of bases not matched to a gene: 8. This CDR3 is built from 13 residues.

The V call is TRBV25-1, the J call TRBJ1-4; 9 nucleotides match TRBD1. CDR1 and CDR2 from the germline V gene are MGHDK and SYGVNS. The CDR3 loop spans 13 amino acids. V gave up 5 bases and J gave up 8 bases; unmatched junction bases: 3. The CDR3 sequence is CASSRGQGEKLFF. The CDR3 DNA is TGTGCCAGCAGTAGAGGACAGGGGGAAAAACTGTTTTTT.

The chain combines TRBV5-1 with TRBJ2-7, with D tentatively TRBD1 or TRBD2 (5 bases each). V was clipped by 5 bases and J by 6 bases, with 21 bases between them. The CDR3 has 15 residues. Germline values: CDR1 SGHRS, CDR2 YFSETQ. The CDR3 DNA sequence: TGCGCCAGCAGTCGGAACCGGGACCCTGGAAGCGAGCAGTACTTC. Protein sequence: CASSRNRDPGSEQYF.

The V and J genes are TRBV24-1 and TRBJ2-3, with 7 bases aligning to TRBD2. The junction had 14 bases not matched to a gene; V was cut back by 7 bases and J by 5 bases. The CDR3 is made up of 16 amino acids. Per the germline V gene, CDR1 is KGHDR and CDR2 is SFDVKD. In DNA, the CDR3 is TGTGCCACCAGCGAATCTCTTGGAGCGGGGCAAGATACGCAGTATTTT. This translates into CATSESLGAGQDTQYF.

The rearrangement uses TRBV5-1 and TRBJ2-7, with D maybe TRBD1 (6 bases). Per germline, CDR1 SGHRS and CDR2 YFSETQ. The CDR3 sequence is 15 residues long. V lost 5 bases, J lost 2 bases, and 17 bases lay in between. The CDR3 bases are TGCGCCAGCAGTTCGGATGGACAGTCTCCCTACGAGCAGTACTTC. Its translation is CASSSDGQSPYEQYF.

This clonotype has more than one count but fewer than ten. This sequence joins TRBV5-1 and TRBJ2-7; a weak D match, TRBD1 (6 bases). In germline, CDR1 is SGHRS, CDR2 YFSETQ. Between the trimmed V and J ends, which lost 0 bases and 5 bases, there was a span of 6 bases. CDR3 size: 12 residues. Here the CDR3 reads CASSLAGDEQYF. The DNA for the CDR3 is TGCGCCAGCAGCTTGGCAGGGGACGAGCAGTACTTC.

Only one count was recorded for this clonotype. J is TRBJ2-7 and V is TRBV10-3, with 9 bases lining up with TRBD1. The length of the CDR3 is 14 residues. The ends lost 6 bases at V and 3 bases at J; junction bases unmatched: 6. Looked up from germline, CDR1 is ENHRY and CDR2 is SYGVKD. CDR3 region: CAIRVGQGIYEQYF. CDR3 sequence (DNA): TGTGCCATCAGAGTCGGACAGGGGATCTACGAGCAGTACTTC.

J is TRBJ1-1 and V is TRBV28, with a weak D call TRBD1 (6 bases). CDR1 MDHEN and CDR2 SYDVKM come from the germline V gene. The ends were cut back, 6 bases at V and 1 base at J, with 15 bases in the middle. This CDR3 has 15 residues. The CDR3 loop reads CASRIHGGGNTEAFF. As DNA, the CDR3 is TGTGCCAGCAGAATTCACGGGGGCGGGAACACTGAAGCTTTCTTT.

V is TRBV11-2 and J is TRBJ1-6, with D possibly matching TRBD1 (5 bases). Trimming shortened V by 4 bases and J by 10 bases, and 20 bases separated the two germline ends. Germline V gives CDR1 SGHAT, CDR2 FQNNGV. The CDR3 totals 16 residues. CDR3 sequence (DNA): TGTGCCAGCAGCTCCAAACAGGTAGGGGTGGCCTCACCCCTCCACTTT. This codes for CASSSKQVGVASPLHF.

V gene TRBV2 combines with J gene TRBJ2-7, with TRBD1 matching over 8 bases. The V and J ends lost 6 bases and 2 bases, in that order; junction bases with no gene match: 9. The CDR3 runs 15 residues. The germline CDR1 and CDR2 sequences are SNHLY and FYNNEI. In DNA, the CDR3 is TGTGCCAGCAGCGCTGGACAGGGACTTACCTACGAGCAGTACTTC. Translated, it gives CASSAGQGLTYEQYF.

In this sample, this clonotype turned up a few times. The rearrangement links TRBV30 to TRBJ2-7; 15 positions match TRBD2. V was clipped by 3 bases and J by 3 bases; unmatched bases: 6. The germline V gene encodes CDR1 GTSNPN and CDR2 SVGIG (reference sequence). There are 16 residues in the CDR3. This CDR3 is CAWRTPGLAGGYEQYF. The CDR3 DNA is TGTGCCTGGAGAACACCGGGACTAGCGGGGGGCTACGAGCAGTACTTC.

The chain uses TRBV24-1 and TRBJ2-3, with D maybe TRBD1 (6 bases). The CDR3 runs to 13 residues. Germline V gene lookup returns CDR1 KGHDR and CDR2 SFDVKD. Trimming stripped 2 bases from V and 7 bases from J, with 9 bases between. The CDR3: CATSDSGHHTQYF. The CDR3 nucleotides are TGTGCCACCAGTGATTCGGGACATCATACGCAGTATTTT.

The chain links TRBV29-1 to TRBJ1-1; D is possibly TRBD1 (6 bases). Germline V lookup: CDR1 SQVTM, CDR2 ANQGSEA. V dropped 2 bases and J dropped 3 bases, with 10 bases sitting between them. The length of the CDR3 is 13 residues. This CDR3 reads CSVELRGDTEAFF. CDR3 sequence (DNA): TGCAGCGTTGAATTGAGGGGGGACACTGAAGCTTTCTTT. Using reference TRBV29-1 and TRBJ1-1 for the parts outside the CDR3, the full variable domain is SAVISQKPSRDICQRGTSLTIQCQVDSQVTMMFWYRQQPGQSLTLIATANQGSEATYESGFVIDKFPISRPNLTFSTLTVSNMSPEDSSIYLCSVELRGDTEAFFGQGTRLTVV.

V is TRBV20-1 and J is TRBJ2-7; D is unresolved. The germline V gene has CDR1 DFQATT and CDR2 SNEGSKA (reference sequence). The germline V and J ends were trimmed by 7 bases and 4 bases, with 14 bases remaining between them. The CDR3 runs to 12 residues. The DNA for the CDR3 is TGCAGTGTCCGAGTTCGAGGATACGAGCAGTACTTC. Translating it yields CSVRVRGYEQYF.

This rearrangement joins TRBV5-4 to TRBJ1-6; D may be TRBD1 (6 bases). CDR1 SGHNT and CDR2 YYREEE come from the germline V gene (reference sequence). Trimming took off 4 bases at V and 5 bases at J, with 19 bases between the two ends. The CDR3 sequence is 17 residues long. The CDR3 sequence: CASSGGAGVKNNSPLHF. The CDR3 nucleotides read TGTGCCAGCAGCGGGGGGGCAGGGGTCAAGAATAATTCACCCCTCCACTTT.